Listed here are 8 T cell receptor beta chains from one sample, sequenced in a study of cytomegalovirus exposure and HLA in healthy donors. The PCR made use of 60 Vbeta and 13 Jbeta primers. Measured with immunoSEQ multiplex PCR; TCRdb has only the in-frame clones, and not every one. The data contain about 95,000 clones, roughly 70% of them singletons. Input material: PBMCs. Every receptor here comes from a woman aged 45-65 years in good health and CMV-seropositive.

The chain links TRBV15 to TRBJ2-5, with a possible D match to TRBD2 (10 bases). V was cut by 0 bases and J by 7 bases, with 21 bases left in between. The CDR3 sequence is 17 residues long. The V gene's germline CDR1 is LNHNV and CDR2 YYDKDF (reference sequence). The DNA for the CDR3 is TGTGCCACCAGCAGAGATCGTCAACTAGCGGGACAGGGGACCCAGTACTTC. It encodes CATSRDRQLAGQGTQYF. Full variable domain (rest looked up from reference TRBV15 and TRBJ2-5): DAMVIQNPRYQVTQFGKPVTLSCSQTLNHNVMYWYQQKSSQAPKLLFHYYDKDFNNEADTPDNFQSRRPNTSFCFLDIRSPGLGDTAMYLCATSRDRQLAGQGTQYFGPGTRLLVL.

The gene calls are TRBV19 and TRBJ1-5; no clear D gene. Trimming left V 3 bases short and J 4 bases short, with 10 bases between. The germline gives CDR1 LNHDA, CDR2 SQIVND (reference sequence). This CDR3 spans 14 amino acids. The CDR3 bases are TGTGCCAGTAGTATTTGGCGGGAAAATCAGCCCCAGCATTTT. This encodes CASSIWRENQPQHF.

This clone came up a few times. The V and J genes are TRBV19 and TRBJ2-7, with 8 bases matching TRBD2. This CDR3 is 15 amino acids long. Germline loops: CDR1 LNHDA, CDR2 SQIVND (reference sequence). V lost 5 bases to trimming and J lost 4 bases; unmatched junction nucleotides: 10. Written as DNA, the CDR3 is TGTGCCAGTAGTCCCCGACGGGGGGGGGCTTACGAGCAGTACTTC. This encodes CASSPRRGGAYEQYF.

V usage is TRBV9 and J usage is TRBJ2-3; tentative D call: TRBD1 (5 bases). V lost 0 bases to trimming and J lost 2 bases, with 13 bases between them. CDR3 length equals 16 residues. The germline V gene encodes CDR1 SGDLS and CDR2 YYNGEE. The CDR3 DNA reads TGTGCCAGCAGCGTAGAGGGGTCCGCTTCCACAGATACGCAGTATTTT. It encodes CASSVEGSASTDTQYF. The full variable domain, in which reference TRBV9 and TRBJ2-3 provide the parts outside the CDR3, is DSGVTQTPKHLITATGQRVTLRCSPRSGDLSVYWYQQSLDQGLQFLIQYYNGEERAKGNILERFSAQQFPDLHSELNLSSLELGDSALYFCASSVEGSASTDTQYFGPGTRLTVL.

V gene TRBV14 combines with J gene TRBJ2-1; TRBD2 agrees at 11 bases. The CDR3 has 17 residues. Trimming cost V 4 bases and J 4 bases; bases outside gene matches: 9. The germline gives CDR1 SGHDN, CDR2 FVKESK. In DNA, the CDR3 is TGTGCCAGCAGCCCCCGACTAGCGGGACCGACATACAATGAGCAGTTCTTC. Amino acid sequence: CASSPRLAGPTYNEQFF.

The chain recombines TRBV9 with TRBJ2-7; 10 bases match TRBD2. Germline V lookup: CDR1 SGDLS, CDR2 YYNGEE. The CDR3 is 14 residues long. Unmatched junction bases numbered 8, after V lost 4 bases and J lost 7 bases. This CDR3 reads CASSPQAGGGEQYF. For the CDR3, the DNA is TGTGCCAGCAGCCCCCAAGCGGGAGGGGGAGAGCAGTACTTC.

This clone showed up just once. V usage is TRBV11-1 and J usage is TRBJ1-2; no reliable D call. Trimming pared 4 bases from V and 8 bases from J, leaving 14 bases between. This CDR3 is built from 13 residues. Germline V lookup: CDR1 SGHAT, CDR2 FQDESV (reference sequence). CDR3 protein: CASSSGVRRGYTF. In DNA form, the CDR3 reads TGTGCCAGCAGCTCCGGGGTGAGACGGGGCTACACCTTC.

This clone appeared a few times. J is TRBJ2-1 and V is TRBV20-1, with a weak D call TRBD2 (7 bases). Germline V gives CDR1 DFQATT, CDR2 SNEGSKA (reference sequence). The CDR3 sequence is 11 residues long. Trimming stripped 5 bases from V and 12 bases from J, with 14 bases between. CDR3 nucleotides: TGCAGTGCTGAGGGGGGGGGTGGGCAGTTCTTC. The encoded protein is CSAEGGGGQFF.